These T cell receptor beta chains were read from a single sample in a study of blood T cell repertoires in COVID-19. Using immunoSEQ multiplex PCR, the repertoire was profiled, and TCRdb retains in-frame clones only, with some absent. The data contain about 200,000 clones, 65% to 90% of them singletons. The sample taken for sequencing was peripheral blood. Receptors were obtained from a man between 45 and 60 years old with active or convalescent COVID-19. Each CDR3 is given with its conserved first and last residue. A D gene is named only where the DNA matches it firmly. Clone size appears in some rows only: once, few, many, or a class for an expanded clone.

V	J	size	D	CDR3	DNA
TRBV13	TRBJ1-1	once	.	CASSFGGLLGTEAFF	TGTGCCAGCAGCTTCGGGGGGCTTCTAGGGACTGAAGCTTTCTTT
TRBV5-1	TRBJ1-4	.	TRBD1	CASSPRQGRGEKLFF	TGCGCCAGCAGCCCCCGACAGGGCCGAGGGGAAAAACTGTTTTTT
TRBV6-6	TRBJ1-1	.	.	CASNMVSGDTEAFF	TGTGCCAGCAATATGGTCTCAGGGGACACTGAAGCTTTCTTT
TRBV25-1	TRBJ1-2	.	.	CASPEDLPTYGYTF	TGTGCCAGCCCGGAGGATCTGCCGACTTATGGCTACACCTTC
TRBV10-3	TRBJ1-5	.	.	CAAGPSNQPQHF	TGTGCCGCGGGACCTAGCAATCAGCCCCAGCATTTT
TRBV4-1	TRBJ2-1	.	TRBD2	CASSQWGGSSYNEQFF	TGCGCCAGCAGCCAATGGGGCGGGAGCTCCTACAATGAGCAGTTCTTC
TRBV18	TRBJ1-4	.	.	CASSPRRSAVNEKLFF	TGTGCCAGCTCACCACGGCGGTCCGCCGTTAATGAAAAACTGTTTTTT
TRBV27	TRBJ1-1	.	TRBD1	CASSIRQGQYTEAFF	TGTGCCAGCAGTATACGACAGGGGCAGTACACTGAAGCTTTCTTT
TRBV2	TRBJ2-3	.	TRBD2	CALGPSGVADTQYF	TGTGCCCTCGGCCCTAGCGGGGTCGCAGATACGCAGTATTTT
TRBV7-9	TRBJ1-1	.	TRBD1	CASRLTGGTEAFF	TGTGCCAGCAGGTTAACAGGGGGCACTGAAGCTTTCTTT
TRBV29-1	TRBJ1-2	.	.	CSVRGNYGYTF	TGCAGCGTTCGGGGGAACTATGGCTACACCTTC
TRBV6-5	TRBJ2-1	.	.	CASSPGWGVNEQFF	TGTGCCAGCAGTCCAGGGTGGGGGGTGAATGAGCAGTTCTTC
TRBV5-1	TRBJ1-5	.	.	CASSLDRYQPQHF	TGCGCCAGCAGCTTGGACAGGTATCAGCCCCAGCATTTT
TRBV23-1	TRBJ1-4	once	TRBD1	CASTRLRDREATNEKLFF	TGCGCCAGCACCCGCCTGCGGGACAGAGAAGCAACTAATGAAAAACTGTTTTTT
TRBV5-4	TRBJ2-3	.	.	CASSPEWGGTDTQYF	TGTGCCAGCAGCCCCGAGTGGGGGGGCACAGATACGCAGTATTTT
TRBV7-2	TRBJ2-1	.	.	CASSSVGAGNYNEQFF	TGTGCCAGCAGCTCCGTCGGAGCGGGTAACTACAATGAGCAGTTCTTC
TRBV5-1	TRBJ1-1	few	TRBD1	CASSPLTGGDTEAFF	TGCGCCAGCAGCCCACTGACAGGGGGGGACACTGAAGCTTTCTTT
TRBV6-6	TRBJ1-1	once	TRBD1	CASSLDRAGTEAFF	TGTGCCAGCAGTTTAGACAGGGCTGGCACTGAAGCTTTCTTT
TRBV7-9	TRBJ2-5	.	TRBD1	CASSLTILQGYLTQETQYF	TGTGCCAGCAGCTTAACAATCTTACAGGGGTATCTCACACAAGAGACCCAGTACTTC
TRBV27	TRBJ2-2	.	TRBD2	CASRYSGGPTGELFF	TGTGCCAGCAGGTATAGCGGGGGCCCCACCGGGGAGCTGTTTTTT
TRBV5-6	TRBJ2-3	.	TRBD2	CASSLAQGLAAPWDTQYF	TGTGCCAGCAGCTTGGCCCAAGGACTAGCTGCGCCCTGGGATACGCAGTATTTT
TRBV28	TRBJ2-1	.	TRBD2	CASRAPGLAGGNEQFF	TGTGCCAGCAGAGCCCCGGGACTAGCGGGAGGGAATGAGCAGTTCTTC
TRBV10-3	TRBJ1-2	.	TRBD1	CAIRYRGRRSGYTF	TGTGCCATCAGATACAGGGGGCGCCGAAGTGGCTACACCTTC
TRBV5-6	TRBJ2-1	few	TRBD2	CASSLPGTSRRHEQFF	TGTGCCAGCAGCTTGCCCGGGACTAGCCGCCGCCATGAGCAGTTCTTC
TRBV6-6	TRBJ2-7	.	.	CASSYSFLAKTYEQYF	TGTGCCAGCAGTTACTCGTTCTTGGCAAAAACCTACGAGCAGTACTTC
TRBV5-1	TRBJ2-5	.	TRBD2	CASSVMTSGRGGYQETQYF	TGCGCCAGCAGCGTTATGACTAGCGGGAGAGGGGGGTACCAAGAGACCCAGTACTTC
TRBV29-1	TRBJ1-4	once	TRBD1	CSASGTENEKLFF	TGCAGCGCCTCCGGGACAGAAAATGAAAAACTGTTTTTT
TRBV2	TRBJ1-4	.	.	CASSELSGGSVEKLFF	TGTGCCAGCAGTGAATTGTCGGGGGGCAGCGTTGAAAAACTGTTTTTT
TRBV25-1	TRBJ2-7	.	TRBD1	CASSDPRDSSYEQYF	TGTGCCAGCAGTGATCCCCGGGACAGCTCCTACGAGCAGTACTTC
TRBV2	TRBJ1-5	.	TRBD1	CASKDRGNQPQHF	TGTGCCAGCAAAGACAGGGGAAATCAGCCCCAGCATTTT
TRBV5-4	TRBJ2-3	.	TRBD2	CASSTTSGGPTDTQYF	TGTGCCAGCAGCACTACTAGCGGGGGTCCCACAGATACGCAGTATTTT
TRBV6-2/TRBV6-3	TRBJ1-1	few	.	CASSLRGGLVHTEAFF	TGTGCCAGCAGCCTCCGAGGGGGTCTGGTGCACACTGAAGCTTTCTTT
TRBV29-1	TRBJ2-3	.	.	CSVLQGTDTQYF	TGCAGCGTCCTCCAGGGGACAGATACGCAGTATTTT
TRBV24-1	TRBJ2-1	.	.	CATSDPGPGSYNEQFF	TGTGCCACCAGTGACCCTGGCCCGGGCTCCTACAATGAGCAGTTCTTC
TRBV18	TRBJ2-3	.	.	CASSPQGPADTQYF	TGTGCCAGCTCACCACAGGGGCCCGCAGATACGCAGTATTTT
TRBV7-9	TRBJ1-3	.	.	CASSPSGNTIYF	TGTGCCAGCAGCCCTAGTGGAAACACCATATATTTT
TRBV7-9	TRBJ2-3	few	.	CASNAGSTDTQYF	TGTGCCAGCAACGCGGGGAGCACAGATACGCAGTATTTT
TRBV5-1	TRBJ2-3	.	.	CASSFLGGESPDTQYF	TGCGCCAGCAGCTTCCTGGGCGGGGAGTCCCCCGATACGCAGTATTTT
TRBV3-1/TRBV3-2	TRBJ1-4	.	TRBD1	CASSRDRVGLRTNEKLFF	TGTGCCAGCAGCCGGGACAGGGTAGGTCTGAGAACTAATGAAAAACTGTTTTTT
TRBV7-9	TRBJ1-1	.	.	CASSLGQFNTEAFF	TGTGCCAGCAGCTTAGGACAGTTTAACACTGAAGCTTTCTTT
TRBV5-5	TRBJ2-3	.	TRBD2	CASSLGLWGGTDTQYF	TGTGCCAGCAGCTTGGGACTTTGGGGGGGTACAGATACGCAGTATTTT
TRBV6-1	TRBJ1-5	few	TRBD1	CASSEVGTGNQPQHF	TGTGCCAGCAGTGAAGTTGGGACAGGGAATCAGCCCCAGCATTTT
TRBV28	TRBJ2-7	.	TRBD2	CASSRGLAGVEQYF	TGTGCCAGCAGCCGCGGACTAGCGGGAGTCGAGCAGTACTTC
TRBV27	TRBJ2-1	.	.	CASSLSAVSSYNEQFF	TGTGCCAGCAGTTTATCCGCGGTTAGCTCCTACAATGAGCAGTTCTTC
TRBV7-9	TRBJ2-5	.	.	CASSLSGEETQYF	TGTGCCAGCAGCCTGTCCGGAGAAGAGACCCAGTACTTC
TRBV9	TRBJ2-7	.	.	CASSPGTYYEQYF	TGTGCCAGCAGCCCTGGGACTTACTACGAGCAGTACTTC
TRBV7-2	TRBJ1-2	.	.	CASSFGGYYGYTF	TGTGCCAGCAGCTTCGGGGGTTACTATGGCTACACCTTC